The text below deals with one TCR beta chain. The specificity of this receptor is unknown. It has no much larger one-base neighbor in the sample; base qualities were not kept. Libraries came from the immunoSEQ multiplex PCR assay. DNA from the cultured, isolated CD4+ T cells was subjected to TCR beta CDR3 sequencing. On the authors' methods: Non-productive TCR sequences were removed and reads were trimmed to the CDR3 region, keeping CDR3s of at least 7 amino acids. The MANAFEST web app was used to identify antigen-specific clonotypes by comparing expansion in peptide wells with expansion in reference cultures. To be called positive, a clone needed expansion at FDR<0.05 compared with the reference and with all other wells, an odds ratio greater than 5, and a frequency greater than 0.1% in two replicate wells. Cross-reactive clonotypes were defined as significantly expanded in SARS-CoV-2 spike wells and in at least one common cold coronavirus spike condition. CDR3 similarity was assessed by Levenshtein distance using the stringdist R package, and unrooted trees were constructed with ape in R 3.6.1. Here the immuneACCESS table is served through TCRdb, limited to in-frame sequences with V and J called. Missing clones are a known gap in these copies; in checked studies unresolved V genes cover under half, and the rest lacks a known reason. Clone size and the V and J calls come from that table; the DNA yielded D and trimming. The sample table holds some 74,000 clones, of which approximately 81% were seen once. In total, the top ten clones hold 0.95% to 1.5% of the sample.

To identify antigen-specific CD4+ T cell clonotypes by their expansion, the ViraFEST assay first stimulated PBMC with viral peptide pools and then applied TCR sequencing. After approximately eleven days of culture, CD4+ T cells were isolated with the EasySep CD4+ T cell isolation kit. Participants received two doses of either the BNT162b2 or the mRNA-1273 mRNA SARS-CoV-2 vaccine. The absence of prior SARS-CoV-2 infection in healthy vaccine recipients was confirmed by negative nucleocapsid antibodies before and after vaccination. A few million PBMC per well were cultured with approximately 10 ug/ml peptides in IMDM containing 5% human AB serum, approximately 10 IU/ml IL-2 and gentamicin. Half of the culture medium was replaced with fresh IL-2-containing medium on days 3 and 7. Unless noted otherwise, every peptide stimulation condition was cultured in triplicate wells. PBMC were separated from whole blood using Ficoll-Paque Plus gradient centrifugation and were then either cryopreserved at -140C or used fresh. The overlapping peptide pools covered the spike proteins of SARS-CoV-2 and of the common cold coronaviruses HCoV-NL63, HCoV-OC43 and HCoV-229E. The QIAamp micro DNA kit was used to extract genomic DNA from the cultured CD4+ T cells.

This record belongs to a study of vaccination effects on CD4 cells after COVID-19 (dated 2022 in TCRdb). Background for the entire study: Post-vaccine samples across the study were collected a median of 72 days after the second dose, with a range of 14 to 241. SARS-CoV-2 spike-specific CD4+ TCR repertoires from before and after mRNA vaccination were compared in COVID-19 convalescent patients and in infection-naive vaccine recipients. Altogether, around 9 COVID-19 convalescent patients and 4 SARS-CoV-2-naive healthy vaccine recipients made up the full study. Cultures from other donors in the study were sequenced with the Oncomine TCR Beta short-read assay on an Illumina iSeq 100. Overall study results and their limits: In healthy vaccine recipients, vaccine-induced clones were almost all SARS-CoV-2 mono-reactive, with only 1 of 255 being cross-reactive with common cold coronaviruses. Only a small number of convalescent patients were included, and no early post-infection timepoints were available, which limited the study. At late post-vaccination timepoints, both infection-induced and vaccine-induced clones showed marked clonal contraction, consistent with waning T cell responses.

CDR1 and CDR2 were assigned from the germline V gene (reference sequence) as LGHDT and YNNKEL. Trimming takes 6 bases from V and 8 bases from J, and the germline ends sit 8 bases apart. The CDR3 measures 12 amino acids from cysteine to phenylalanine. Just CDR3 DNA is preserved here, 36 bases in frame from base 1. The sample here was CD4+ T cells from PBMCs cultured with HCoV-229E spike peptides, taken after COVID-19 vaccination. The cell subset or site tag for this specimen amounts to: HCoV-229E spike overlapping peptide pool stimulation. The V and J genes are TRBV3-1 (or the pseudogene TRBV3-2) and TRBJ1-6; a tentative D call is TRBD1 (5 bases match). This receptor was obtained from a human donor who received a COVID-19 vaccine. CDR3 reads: CASSPGYSPLHF. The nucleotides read TGTGCCAGCAGTCCAGGGTATTCACCCCTCCACTTT.